This T cell receptor (beta chain) emerged from a study of T cells in Graves' hyperthyroidism and ophthalmopathy. Hyperthyroidism patients were newly diagnosed, had disease duration under 2 months, and were aged 18 to 65 years. Exclusions: uncontrolled infection, other autoimmune disease, pregnancy, lactation. Germline V gene lookup returns CDR1 LNHNV and CDR2 YYDKDF (reference sequence). V shed 3 bases and J shed 1 base, with 22 bases lying between them. This CDR3 is 18 amino acids long. Amplified TCR beta CDR3 regions came from RNA transcripts. A set of HTBI primers served as the primers for a first-round RT-PCR of the TCR CDR3. A single record per CDR3 protein comes from TCRdb applying MiXCR to the multiplex PCR reads. The sample has approximately 100,000 distinct CDR3 sequences, around 37% seen once.

V and J are TRBV15 and TRBJ2-7; D is unclear. Sample: peripheral blood or thyroid tissue (not recorded which). The clonotype was recovered from a woman in her 30s with Graves' hyperthyroidism. CDR3 residues: CATSSPHPGSQQSYEQYF. The CDR3, as DNA: TGTGCCACCAGCAGCCCCCACCCAGGCAGCCAACAATCCTACGAGCAGTACTTC.